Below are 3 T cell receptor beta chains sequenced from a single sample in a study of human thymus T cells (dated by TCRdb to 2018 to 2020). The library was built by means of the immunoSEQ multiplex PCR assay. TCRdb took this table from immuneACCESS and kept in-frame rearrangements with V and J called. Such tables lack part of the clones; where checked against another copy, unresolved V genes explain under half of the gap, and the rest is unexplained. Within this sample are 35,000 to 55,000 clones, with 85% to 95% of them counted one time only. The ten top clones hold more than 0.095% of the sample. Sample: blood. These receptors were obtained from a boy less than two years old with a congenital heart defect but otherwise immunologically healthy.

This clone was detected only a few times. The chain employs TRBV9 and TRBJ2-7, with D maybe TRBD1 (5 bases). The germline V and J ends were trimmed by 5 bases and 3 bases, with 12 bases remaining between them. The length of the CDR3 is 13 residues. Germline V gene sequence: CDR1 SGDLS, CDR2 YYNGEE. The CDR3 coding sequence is TGTGCCAGCAGTTTTGGGGCCGGCTACGAGCAGTACTTC. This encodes CASSFGAGYEQYF. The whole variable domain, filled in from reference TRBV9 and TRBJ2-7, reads DSGVTQTPKHLITATGQRVTLRCSPRSGDLSVYWYQQSLDQGLQFLIQYYNGEERAKGNILERFSAQQFPDLHSELNLSSLELGDSALYFCASSFGAGYEQYFGPGTRLTVT.

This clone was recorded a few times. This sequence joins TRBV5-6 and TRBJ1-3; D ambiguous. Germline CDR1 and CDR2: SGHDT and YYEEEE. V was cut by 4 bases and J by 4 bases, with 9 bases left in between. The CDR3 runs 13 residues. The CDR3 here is CASSPPAGNTIYF. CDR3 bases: TGTGCCAGCAGCCCACCGGCCGGAAACACCATATATTTT.

CDR3 DNA: TGTGCCAGCAGTTCAGCGGGGGGTACAGATACGCAGTATTTT. The encoded protein is CASSSAGGTDTQYF. The rearrangement uses TRBV28 and TRBJ2-3, with 9 bases identical to TRBD2. Germline V gives CDR1 MDHEN, CDR2 SYDVKM. Trimming cost V 4 bases and J 3 bases; bases outside gene matches: 2. The CDR3 runs to 14 residues.